These 13 T cell receptor beta chains were all obtained from the same sample, sequenced in a study of T cell repertoires in cytomegalovirus infection. TCRdb analysed the reads with MiXCR anew, one entry per CDR3 protein. The sample includes under 100,000 distinct CDR3 sequences, roughly 3.7% of them seen just once. The sequenced sample consisted of PBMCs. These TCRs come from a human donor in good health (CMV status not recorded). Some clones in this sample may be carry-over from other donors' samples.

This clonotype showed up many times. This rearrangement joins TRBV7-3 to TRBJ2-1; D is possibly TRBD1 (7 bases). In germline, CDR1 is SGHTA, CDR2 FQGTGA. This CDR3 is 15 amino acids long. V dropped 2 bases and J dropped 6 bases, with 14 bases sitting between them. The CDR3 region is CASSLGGRGVNEQFF. The DNA for the CDR3 is TGTGCCAGCAGCTTAGGAGGCAGGGGGGTCAATGAGCAGTTCTTC. The complete variable domain, with remaining parts taken from reference TRBV7-3 and TRBJ2-1, reads GAGVSQTPSNKVTEKGKYVELRCDPISGHTALYWYRQSLGQGPEFLIYFQGTGAADDSGLPNDRFFAVRPEGSVSTLKIQRTERGDSAVYLCASSLGGRGVNEQFFGPGTRLTVL.

The sample holds many counts of this clonotype. The J gene is TRBJ2-2, the V gene TRBV25-1; possibly TRBD1 for D (6 bases). V was cut by 5 bases and J by 4 bases, with 20 bases left in between. CDR1 is MGHDK, CDR2 SYGVNS, per germline. The CDR3 runs to 17 residues. This chain's CDR3 is CASSPRLTGRSTGELFF. The CDR3 DNA sequence: TGTGCCAGCAGTCCCCGATTGACAGGTCGGAGCACCGGGGAGCTGTTTTTT. The whole variable domain, remainder taken from reference TRBV25-1 and TRBJ2-2, is EADIYQTPRYLVIGTGKKITLECSQTMGHDKMYWYQQDPGMELHLIHYSYGVNSTEKGDLSSESTVSRIRTEHFPLTLESARPSHTSQYLCASSPRLTGRSTGELFFGEGSRLTVL.

This clonotype was observed many times. This chain connects TRBV12-3 or TRBV12-4 to TRBJ2-5; TRBD2 aligns across 8 bases. Germline trimming cut 6 bases from V and 5 bases from J; bases unmatched to any gene: 8. The CDR3 has 14 amino acids. This CDR3 is CASRPTSAGETQYF. Written as DNA, the CDR3 is TGTGCCAGCAGACCGACTAGCGCTGGGGAGACCCAGTACTTC.

The table lists this clonotype with many counts. This chain joins TRBV20-1 and TRBJ1-1; tentatively, D is TRBD1 (5 bases). Trimming left V 5 bases short and J 1 base short, with 8 bases between. Germline CDR1 reads DFQATT; CDR2 reads SNEGSKA (reference sequence). The CDR3 runs 12 residues. CDR3 sequence: CSAFRGNTEAFF. CDR3 DNA sequence: TGCAGTGCTTTTAGGGGGAACACTGAAGCTTTCTTT.

This clonotype has a count of ten or more. The V and J genes are TRBV7-2 and TRBJ1-5; 8 bases align to TRBD1. V shed 3 bases, J shed 7 bases, and the junction held 8 bases outside the gene matches. Germline loops: CDR1 SGHTA, CDR2 FQGNSA. The CDR3 extends over 15 amino acids. CDR3 sequence reads: CASSFATGGDQPQHF. In DNA, the CDR3 is TGTGCCAGCAGCTTCGCCACAGGGGGTGACCAGCCCCAGCATTTT.

This clonotype has ten or more counts. The rearrangement uses TRBV7-9 and TRBJ2-1; 7 bases fit TRBD2. V lost 1 base, J lost 2 bases, and 14 bases stayed unmatched. This CDR3 has 19 residues. Germline-derived CDR1 and CDR2 are SEHNR and FQNEAQ (reference sequence). CDR3 region: CASSLDGEGIPPPYNEQFF. For the CDR3, the DNA is TGTGCCAGCAGCTTAGATGGGGAGGGGATCCCACCCCCCTACAATGAGCAGTTCTTC.

This clonotype was observed many times. This rearrangement joins TRBV7-2 to TRBJ1-6; a possible D gene is TRBD1 (5 bases). The CDR3 consists of 13 residues. The V end lost 3 bases, the J end lost 10 bases, and 10 bases lay between the germline ends. Germline values: CDR1 SGHTA, CDR2 FQGNSA. CDR3 protein: CASSFPRESPLHF. The CDR3 nucleotides are TGTGCCAGCAGCTTCCCCAGGGAATCACCCCTCCACTTT.

This clonotype occurred many times. V gene TRBV5-4 combines with J gene TRBJ2-3, with unresolved D. This CDR3 comprises 14 residues. CDR1 SGHNT and CDR2 YYREEE come from the germline V gene (reference sequence). Trimming cost V 0 bases and J 4 bases, with 9 bases left between them. This chain's CDR3 is CASSLANLPDTQYF. In nucleotides, the CDR3 is TGTGCCAGCAGCTTGGCGAACCTCCCAGATACGCAGTATTTT.

This clonotype has a count of ten or more. The rearrangement links TRBV24-1 to TRBJ2-3, with 8 bases aligning to TRBD1. Per the germline V gene, CDR1 is KGHDR and CDR2 is SFDVKD. CDR3 length equals 16 residues. J gave up 2 bases and V 3 bases, and 6 bases lay outside the gene matches. The CDR3 DNA reads as TGTGCCACCAGTGATGCTCCGGGACAGGTCACAGATACGCAGTATTTT. Translating it yields CATSDAPGQVTDTQYF.

In this sample, this clonotype turned up many times. This chain connects TRBV4-3 to TRBJ1-1; D not resolved. Germline values: CDR1 LGHNA, CDR2 YSLEER. The CDR3 extends over 11 amino acids. The V and J ends lost 1 base and 11 bases respectively, with 8 bases between them. The CDR3 protein is CASSQGRDAFF. The CDR3 nucleotides are TGCGCCAGCAGCCAAGGGAGGGATGCTTTCTTT.

This clonotype was seen many times. This chain links TRBV6-5 with TRBJ1-2; D not resolved. The CDR3 is 13 residues long. V lost 5 bases to trimming and J lost 13 bases, with 20 bases between them. In germline, CDR1 is MNHEY, CDR2 SVGAGI. The CDR3, as DNA: TGTGCCAGCAGTGTCCGACCAGGACTTCCCACCACCTTC. It specifies CASSVRPGLPTTF.

This clonotype occurred many times. This chain uses TRBV19 with TRBJ1-5, with 9 bases fitting TRBD1. This CDR3 is built from 14 residues. Trimming at V came to 8 bases and at J to 8 bases, leaving 10 bases not matched to a gene. CDR1 and CDR2 from the germline V gene are LNHDA and SQIVND (reference sequence). Here the CDR3 reads CASRTGAPSEPQHF. CDR3 sequence (DNA): TGTGCCAGTCGGACAGGGGCCCCTTCTGAGCCCCAGCATTTT.

This clonotype is labeled as medium-sized. The J gene is TRBJ1-5, the V gene TRBV7-2; D gene ambiguous. The CDR3 covers 15 residues. The V end lost 5 bases, the J end lost 0 bases, and 11 bases lay between the germline ends. The V gene's germline CDR1 is SGHTA and CDR2 FQGNSA. The CDR3 nucleotides are TGTGCCAGCAGCCTAGGTGGGGATAGCAATCAGCCCCAGCATTTT. Encoded protein: CASSLGGDSNQPQHF.